These 14 T cell receptor beta chains originate from one sample sequenced in a study of blood T cell repertoires in COVID-19. This table comes from immunoSEQ multiplex PCR, and its TCRdb copy is limited to in-frame clones, with some not included. The sample carries 150,000 to 190,000 clones, about 86% recorded once. Sequenced: PBMCs or T cells enriched from blood (not recorded which). These receptors were collected from a man aged 50-59 years who had recovered from COVID-19.

This clone occurred a few times. The genes are TRBV9 and TRBJ1-1; D possibly corresponds to TRBD1 (6 bases). The ends were cut back, 3 bases at V and 6 bases at J, with 15 bases in the middle. Germline assignment: CDR1 SGDLS and CDR2 YYNGEE. The CDR3 has 14 amino acids. The CDR3 loop is CASSAWGGAAEAFF. The CDR3 DNA reads TGTGCCAGCAGCGCCTGGGGGGGGGCCGCTGAAGCTTTCTTT.

This clone was detected only once. This chain links TRBV30 with TRBJ2-7; D perhaps matches TRBD1 (6 bases). There are 14 residues in the CDR3. Deletions cut 4 bases from V and 2 bases from J, with 15 bases between. The germline CDR1 and CDR2 sequences are GTSNPN and SVGIG (reference sequence). In DNA, the CDR3 is TGTGCCTGGAACAGGGTGGTTGAAGCCTACGAGCAGTACTTC. Encoded protein: CAWNRVVEAYEQYF.

This clone was observed a few times. The chain recombines TRBV7-9 with TRBJ1-5; D not resolved. CDR1 and CDR2 (germline): SEHNR, FQNEAQ (reference sequence). V lost 4 bases and J lost 7, with 14 bases in between. The CDR3 consists of 14 residues. The CDR3 is CASSSAVGNQPQHF. Written as DNA, the CDR3 is TGTGCCAGCAGCTCCGCGGTTGGTAACCAGCCCCAGCATTTT.

The chain carries TRBV14 and TRBJ1-4; 9 bases map to TRBD1. Germline values: CDR1 SGHDN, CDR2 FVKESK. The CDR3 has 16 amino acids. The J segment lost 3 bases and the V segment lost 4 bases, leaving 6 bases of the junction unmatched. CDR3 protein: CASSRPGTGPNEKLFF. Written as DNA, the CDR3 is TGTGCCAGCAGCCGTCCCGGGACAGGGCCTAATGAAAAACTGTTTTTT.

The rearrangement joins TRBV18 to TRBJ2-2; D remains ambiguous. Germline V gives CDR1 KGHSH, CDR2 LQKENI. The CDR3 totals 13 residues. Trimming left V 3 bases short and J 7 bases short, with 9 bases between. The CDR3 is CASSPASGGELFF. The CDR3, as DNA: TGTGCCAGCTCACCGGCCTCGGGCGGGGAGCTGTTTTTT. Based on the CDR3 plus reference TRBV18 and TRBJ2-2, the full variable domain is NAGVMQNPRHLVRRRGQEARLRCSPMKGHSHVYWYRQLPEEGLKFMVYLQKENIIDESGMPKERFSAEFPKEGPSILRIQQVVRGDSAAYFCASSPASGGELFFGEGSRLTVL.

This chain connects TRBV19 to TRBJ1-2; 12 positions agree with TRBD1. The length of the CDR3 is 16 residues. The ends lost 7 bases at V and 1 base at J; junction bases unmatched: 7. Germline lookup yields CDR1 LNHDA and CDR2 SQIVND (reference sequence). Here the CDR3 DNA reads TGTGCCAGTACCGGGACAGGGGGCGCCTTTAACTATGGCTACACCTTC. Its translation is CASTGTGGAFNYGYTF.

This chain connects TRBV5-1 to TRBJ2-2; possible D gene TRBD1, 5 bases. V was clipped by 4 bases and J by 6 bases, with 13 bases between them. The CDR3 is 14 amino acids. The V gene's germline CDR1 is SGHRS and CDR2 YFSETQ. CDR3: CASSNPQGSGELFF. CDR3 nucleotide sequence: TGCGCCAGCAGCAACCCTCAGGGATCCGGGGAGCTGTTTTTT.

This chain's CDR3 is CASSYGETQYF. The CDR3 region has the DNA TGTGCCAGCAGCTACGGGGAGACCCAGTACTTC. The chain links TRBV3-1 (or the pseudogene TRBV3-2) to TRBJ2-5; no clear D gene. The CDR3 totals 11 residues. Trimming removed 5 bases at V and 5 bases at J, with 6 bases between. In germline, CDR1 is LGHDT, CDR2 YNNKEL (reference sequence).

This chain links TRBV25-1 with TRBJ2-1; TRBD1 agrees at 8 bases. V was pared by 4 bases and J by 0 bases, with 2 bases of the junction left unmatched. CDR3 size: 15 residues. Per germline, CDR1 MGHDK and CDR2 SYGVNS. The CDR3 DNA reads TGTGCCAGCAGTGGGGACAGGCTCTCCTACAATGAGCAGTTCTTC. Translated, it gives CASSGDRLSYNEQFF.

The V gene is TRBV6-1, the J gene TRBJ2-7, with unresolved D. Germline V gives CDR1 MNHNS, CDR2 SASEGT. CDR3 length: 16 amino acids. V was cut by 1 base and J by 3 bases, with 16 bases left in between. The CDR3: CASSEDGTEIFYEQYF. In nucleotides, the CDR3 is TGTGCCAGCAGTGAAGATGGAACAGAAATCTTCTACGAGCAGTACTTC.

This clone appeared a few times. The rearrangement uses TRBV4-3 and TRBJ1-2; no firm D call. The V end was cut by 0 bases, the J end by 8 bases, with 13 bases between. Germline CDR1 LGHNA, CDR2 YSLEER. This CDR3 has 14 residues. The CDR3 bases are TGCGCCAGCAGCCAAGATTCGAGGGCGCGGGGCTACACCTTC. This codes for CASSQDSRARGYTF.

The V gene is TRBV27, the J gene TRBJ1-3; D remains ambiguous. V was cut by 0 bases and J by 4 bases, with 4 bases left in between. Per germline, CDR1 MNHEY and CDR2 SMNVEV (reference sequence). The CDR3 extends over 13 amino acids. The CDR3 nucleotides read TGTGCCAGCAGTTTATCGGGCGGAAACACCATATATTTT. Amino acids: CASSLSGGNTIYF.

This rearrangement joins TRBV4-2 to TRBJ2-2; no reliable D call. Trimming left V 4 bases short and J 2 bases short, with 14 bases between. The CDR3 totals 16 residues. Germline CDR1 is LGHNA and CDR2 is YNFKEQ. The CDR3 protein is CASSLIVSENTGELFF. CDR3 in DNA: TGTGCCAGCAGCCTAATCGTGAGTGAAAACACCGGGGAGCTGTTTTTT.

This clone was counted only a few times. This chain connects TRBV12-1 to TRBJ2-7; the table's D call of TRBD2 was not tested on the DNA. TRBV12-1 is a listed pseudogene. CDR3 length equals 16 residues. The CDR3 loop is CASSWGLAGGPYEQYF. The CDR3 bases are TGTGCCAGCAGCTGGGGACTAGCGGGGGGTCCCTACGAGCAGTACTTC.